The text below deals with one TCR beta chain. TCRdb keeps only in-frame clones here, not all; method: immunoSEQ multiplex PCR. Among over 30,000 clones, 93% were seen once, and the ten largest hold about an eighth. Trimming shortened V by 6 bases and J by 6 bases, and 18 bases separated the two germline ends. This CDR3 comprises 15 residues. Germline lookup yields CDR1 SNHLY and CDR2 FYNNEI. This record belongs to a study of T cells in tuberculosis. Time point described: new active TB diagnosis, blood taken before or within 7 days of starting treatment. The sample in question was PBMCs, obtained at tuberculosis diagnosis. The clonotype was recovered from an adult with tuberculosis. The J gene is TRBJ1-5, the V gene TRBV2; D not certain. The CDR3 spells CASSDRVTLVQPQHF. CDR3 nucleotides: TGTGCCAGCAGCGATCGGGTCACCCTCGTTCAGCCCCAGCATTTT.